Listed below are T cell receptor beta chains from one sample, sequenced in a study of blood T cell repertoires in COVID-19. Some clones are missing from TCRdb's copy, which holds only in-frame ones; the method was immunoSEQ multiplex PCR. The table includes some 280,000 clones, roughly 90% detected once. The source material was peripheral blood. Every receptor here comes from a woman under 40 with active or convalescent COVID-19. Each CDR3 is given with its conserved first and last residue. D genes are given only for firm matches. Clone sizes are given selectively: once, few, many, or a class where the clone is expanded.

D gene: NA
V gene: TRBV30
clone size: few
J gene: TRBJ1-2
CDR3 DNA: TGTGCCTGGAGGTTGGGGGCTTATGGCTACACCTTC
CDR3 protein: CAWRLGAYGYTF

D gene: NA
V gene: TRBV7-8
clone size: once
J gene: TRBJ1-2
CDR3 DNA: TGTGCCAGCAGCCCGAACAGGGTAGATAACTATGGCTACACCTTC
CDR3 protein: CASSPNRVDNYGYTF

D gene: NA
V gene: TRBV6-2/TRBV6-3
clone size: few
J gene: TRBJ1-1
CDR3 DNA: TGTGCCAGCAGTTACCCCTCTGGGGAGGGGATCGACACTGAAGCTTTCTTT
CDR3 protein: CASSYPSGEGIDTEAFF

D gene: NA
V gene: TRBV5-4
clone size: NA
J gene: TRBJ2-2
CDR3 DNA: TGTGCCAGCAGCTCAAGCGGGCTAAGGCCCGGGGAGCTGTTTTTT
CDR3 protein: CASSSSGLRPGELFF

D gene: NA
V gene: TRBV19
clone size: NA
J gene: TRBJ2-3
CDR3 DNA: TGTGCCAGTAGTATAGATCCTAGCACAGATACGCAGTATTTT
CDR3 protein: CASSIDPSTDTQYF

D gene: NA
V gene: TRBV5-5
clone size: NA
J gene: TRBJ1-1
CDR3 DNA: TGTGCCAGCAGCCCACTTTTGAGGCGGAGGAACACTGAAGCTTTCTTT
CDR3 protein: CASSPLLRRRNTEAFF

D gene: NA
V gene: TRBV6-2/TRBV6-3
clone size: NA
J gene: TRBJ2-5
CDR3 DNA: TGTGCCAGCAGTTACACTACTACCTTTAGCCGGGGGTACTTC
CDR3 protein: CASSYTTTFSRGYF

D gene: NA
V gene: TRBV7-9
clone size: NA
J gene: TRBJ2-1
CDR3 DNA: TGTGCCAGCAGCTATTCTAATGAGCAGTTCTTC
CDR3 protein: CASSYSNEQFF

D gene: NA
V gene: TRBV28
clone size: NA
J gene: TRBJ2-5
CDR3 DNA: TGTGCCAGCAGGTCGCACGGGGGGACCCAGTACTTC
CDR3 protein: CASRSHGGTQYF

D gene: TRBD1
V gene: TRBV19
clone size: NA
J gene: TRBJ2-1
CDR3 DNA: TGTGCCAGTAGTACCTCTAGACAGGGAAGACTGGAGTTCTTC
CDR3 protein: CASSTSRQGRLEFF

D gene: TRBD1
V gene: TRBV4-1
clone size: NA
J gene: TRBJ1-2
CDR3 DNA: TGCGCCAGCAGCCAAGGGGGGGCAGGGGGAGTTACGGGCTATGGCTACACCTTC
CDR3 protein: CASSQGGAGGVTGYGYTF

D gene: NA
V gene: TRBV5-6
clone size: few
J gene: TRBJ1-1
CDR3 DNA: TGTGCCAGCAGCGGAGGGGACCGAGGGTACACTGAAGCTTTCTTT
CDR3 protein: CASSGGDRGYTEAFF

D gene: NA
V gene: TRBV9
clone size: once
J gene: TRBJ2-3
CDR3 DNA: TGTGCCAGCAGCGTAACCCATCTACAGGGAGGCACAGATACGCAGTATTTT
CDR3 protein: CASSVTHLQGGTDTQYF

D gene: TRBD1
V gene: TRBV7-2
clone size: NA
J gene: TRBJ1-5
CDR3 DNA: TGTGCCAGCAGCTTAAGGGGACAGGGCTCGCCGTATAGCAATCAGCCCCAGCATTTT
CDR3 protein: CASSLRGQGSPYSNQPQHF

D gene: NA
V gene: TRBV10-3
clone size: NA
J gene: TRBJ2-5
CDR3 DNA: TGTGCCACCATGGCCGCTGAGACCCAGTACTTC
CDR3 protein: CATMAAETQYF

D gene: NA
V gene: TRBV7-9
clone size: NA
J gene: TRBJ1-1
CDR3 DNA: TGTGCCAGCAGCCCCCAGGGCAGTAACACTGAAGCTTTCTTT
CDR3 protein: CASSPQGSNTEAFF

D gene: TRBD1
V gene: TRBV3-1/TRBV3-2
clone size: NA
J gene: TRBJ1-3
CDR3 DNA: TGTGCCAGCAGCCTACAGGGGGGAGGAAACACCATATATTTT
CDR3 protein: CASSLQGGGNTIYF

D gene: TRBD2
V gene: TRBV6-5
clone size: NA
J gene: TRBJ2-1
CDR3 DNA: TGTGCCAGCATCCCCCGAAGCGGGGGCTACAATGAGCAGTTCTTC
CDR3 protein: CASIPRSGGYNEQFF

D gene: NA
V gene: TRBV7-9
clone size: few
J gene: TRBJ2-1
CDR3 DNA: TGTGCCAGCAGCTTATCCCTAGTGCGGGAGCAGTTCTTC
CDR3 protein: CASSLSLVREQFF

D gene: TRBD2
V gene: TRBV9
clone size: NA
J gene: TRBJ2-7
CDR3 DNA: TGTGCCAGCAGCGTAGGGGCTAGCGGGGGGGCGTACGAGCAGTACTTC
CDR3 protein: CASSVGASGGAYEQYF

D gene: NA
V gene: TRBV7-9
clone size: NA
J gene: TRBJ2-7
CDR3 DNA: TGTGCCAGCAGCTCTAGGCCAGAGTACTACGAGCAGTACTTC
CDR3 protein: CASSSRPEYYEQYF

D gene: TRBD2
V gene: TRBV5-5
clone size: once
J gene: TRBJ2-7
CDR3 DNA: TGTGCCAGCAGCCGAGCTAGCGGGGGTGACCCCTACGAGCAGTACTTC
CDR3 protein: CASSRASGGDPYEQYF

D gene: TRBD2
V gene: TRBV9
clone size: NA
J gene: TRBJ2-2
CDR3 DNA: TGTGCCAGCAGCGTAATAGCGGGGGGCGCGAACACCGGGGAGCTGTTTTTT
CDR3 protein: CASSVIAGGANTGELFF

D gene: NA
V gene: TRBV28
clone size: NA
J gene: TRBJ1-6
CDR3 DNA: TGTGCCAGCAGTACTCAGGGATCCCCCCTCCACTTT
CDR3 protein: CASSTQGSPLHF

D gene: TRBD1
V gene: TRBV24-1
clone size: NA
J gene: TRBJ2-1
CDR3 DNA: TGTGCCACCAGTGATTCCTGGACAGGGGGAGACAATGAGCAGTTCTTC
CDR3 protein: CATSDSWTGGDNEQFF

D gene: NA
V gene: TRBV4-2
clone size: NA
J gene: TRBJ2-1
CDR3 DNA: TGTGCCAGCAGCCAAGAAGGAGGGGGGGTGACGTTCTTC
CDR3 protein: CASSQEGGGVTFF

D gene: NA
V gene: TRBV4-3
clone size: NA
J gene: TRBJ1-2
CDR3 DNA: TGCGCCAGCAGCCAAGATCCGACAGATAACTATGGCTACACCTTC
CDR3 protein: CASSQDPTDNYGYTF

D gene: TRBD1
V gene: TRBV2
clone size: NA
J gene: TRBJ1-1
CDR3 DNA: TGTGCCAGCAGAGGAGGGGGCAGAGGGTACACTGAAGCTTTCTTT
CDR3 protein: CASRGGGRGYTEAFF

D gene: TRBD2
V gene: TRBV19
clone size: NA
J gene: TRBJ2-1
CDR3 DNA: TGTGCCAGCGGAATAGCGGGGGGGAATGAGCAGTTCTTC
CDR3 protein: CASGIAGGNEQFF

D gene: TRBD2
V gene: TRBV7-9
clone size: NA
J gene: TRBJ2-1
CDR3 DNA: TGTGCCAGCAGCTTAGTAGCGGGGGGGCGGAGTGAGCAGTTCTTC
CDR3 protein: CASSLVAGGRSEQFF

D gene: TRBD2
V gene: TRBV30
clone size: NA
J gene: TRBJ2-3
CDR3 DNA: TGTGCCTGGAGACTAGCGGGGAGCACAGATACGCAGTATTTT
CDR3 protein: CAWRLAGSTDTQYF

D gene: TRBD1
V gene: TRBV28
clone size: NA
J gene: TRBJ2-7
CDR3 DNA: TGTGCCAGCAGTCTATGGACAGGGCCTATCTACGAGCAGTACTTC
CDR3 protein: CASSLWTGPIYEQYF

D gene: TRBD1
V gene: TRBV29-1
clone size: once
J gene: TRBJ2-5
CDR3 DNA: TGCAGCGTCTCCGGGGGACAGGGGTACCAAGAGACCCAGTACTTC
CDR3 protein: CSVSGGQGYQETQYF

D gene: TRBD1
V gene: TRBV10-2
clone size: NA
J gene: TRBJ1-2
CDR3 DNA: TGCGCCAGCAGTGGGAATTACCGGGACAGGGATATATGGGGCTACACCTTC
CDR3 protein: CASSGNYRDRDIWGYTF

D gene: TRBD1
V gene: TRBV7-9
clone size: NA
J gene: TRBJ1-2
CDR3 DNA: TGTGCCAGCAGCCCAGCCGGGACAGGCTATGGCTACACCTTC
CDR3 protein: CASSPAGTGYGYTF

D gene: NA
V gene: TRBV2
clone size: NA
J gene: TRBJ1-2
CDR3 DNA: TGTGCCAGCAGACAGAACGGTGGGAACTATGGCTACACCTTC
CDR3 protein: CASRQNGGNYGYTF

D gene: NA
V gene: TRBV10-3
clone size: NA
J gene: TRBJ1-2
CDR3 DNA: TGTGCCATCAGTGAGTCTTCCAGGAACTATGGCTACACCTTC
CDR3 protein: CAISESSRNYGYTF

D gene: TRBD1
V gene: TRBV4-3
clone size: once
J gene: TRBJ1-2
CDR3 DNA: TGCGCCAGCAGCCTAAATTGGCAGGGGGCAGTCTATGGCTACACCTTC
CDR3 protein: CASSLNWQGAVYGYTF

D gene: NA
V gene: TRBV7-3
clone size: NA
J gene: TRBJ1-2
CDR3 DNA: TGTGCCAGCAGGAATACCGGCCAGGGATCGAGTGGCTACACCTTC
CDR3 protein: CASRNTGQGSSGYTF

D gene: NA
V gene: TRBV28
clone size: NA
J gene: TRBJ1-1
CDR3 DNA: TGTGCCACCTCTTCCACTGAAGCTTTCTTT
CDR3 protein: CATSSTEAFF

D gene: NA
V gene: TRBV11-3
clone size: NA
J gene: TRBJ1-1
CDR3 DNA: TGTGCCAGCAGCCAAGCCCCAGCAGGGGTTGCTTTCTTT
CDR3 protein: CASSQAPAGVAFF

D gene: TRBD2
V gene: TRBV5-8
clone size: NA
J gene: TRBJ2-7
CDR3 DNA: TGTGCCAGCAGCTTACTAGCGGGGGGCCGGAGCTCCTACGAGCAGTACTTC
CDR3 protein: CASSLLAGGRSSYEQYF

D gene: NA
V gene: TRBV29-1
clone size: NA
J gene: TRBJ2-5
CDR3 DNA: TGCAGCACCCCGGGATGGGGGGAGGCGGAGACCCAGTACTTC
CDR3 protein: CSTPGWGEAETQYF

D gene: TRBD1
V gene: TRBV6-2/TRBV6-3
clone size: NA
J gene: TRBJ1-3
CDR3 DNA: TGTGCCAGCAGTTACGCCGGGACAGGGGCTGCCCACACCTCCTCTGGAAACACCATATATTTT
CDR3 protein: CASSYAGTGAAHTSSGNTIYF

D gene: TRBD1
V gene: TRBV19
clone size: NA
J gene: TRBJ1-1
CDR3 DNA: TGTGCCAGTAGTATAGGGGACAGGAACACTGAAGCTTTCTTT
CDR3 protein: CASSIGDRNTEAFF

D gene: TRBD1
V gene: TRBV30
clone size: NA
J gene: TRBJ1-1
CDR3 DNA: TGTGCCTGTCTACAACAGGGGAGCACTGAAGCTTTCTTT
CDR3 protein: CACLQQGSTEAFF

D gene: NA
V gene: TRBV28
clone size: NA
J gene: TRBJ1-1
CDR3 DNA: TGTGCCAGCAGTTTATACGGTACAGCCCAAGCTTTCTTT
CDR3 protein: CASSLYGTAQAFF

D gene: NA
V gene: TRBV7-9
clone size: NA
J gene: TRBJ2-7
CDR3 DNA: TGTGCCAGCAGCTTGGAGGGGAGGCCCTACGAGCAGTACTTC
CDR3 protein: CASSLEGRPYEQYF

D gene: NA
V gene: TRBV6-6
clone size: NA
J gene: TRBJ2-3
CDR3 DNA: TGTGCCAGCACCCACCTAGCAGGCCCAGATACGCAGTATTTT
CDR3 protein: CASTHLAGPDTQYF

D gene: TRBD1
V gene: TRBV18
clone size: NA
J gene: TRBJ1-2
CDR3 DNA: TGTGCCAGCTCTCCCTCCGGGACAGGGGATGGCTACACCTTC
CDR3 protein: CASSPSGTGDGYTF

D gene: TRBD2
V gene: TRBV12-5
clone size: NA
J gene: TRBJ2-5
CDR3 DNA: TGTGCTAGTGGTTCCCCCCCGCCGGGGGGGTTTGAGACCCAGTACTTC
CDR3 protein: CASGSPPPGGFETQYF

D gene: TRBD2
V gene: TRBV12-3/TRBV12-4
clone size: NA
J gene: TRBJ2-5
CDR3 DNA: TGTGCCAGCACGACTAGCGGACAAGAGACCCAGTACTTC
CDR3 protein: CASTTSGQETQYF

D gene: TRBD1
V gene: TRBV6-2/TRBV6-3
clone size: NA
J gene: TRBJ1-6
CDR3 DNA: TGTGCCAGCAGTTCTAGGGGACCGGGACAGGGGGGATCACCCCTCCACTTT
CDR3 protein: CASSSRGPGQGGSPLHF

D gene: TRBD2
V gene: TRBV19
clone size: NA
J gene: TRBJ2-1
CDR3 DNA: TGTGCCAGTACGACTAGCGGGGGGGGTTACAATGAGCAGTTCTTC
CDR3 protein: CASTTSGGGYNEQFF

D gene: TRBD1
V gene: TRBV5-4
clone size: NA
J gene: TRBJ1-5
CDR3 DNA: TGTGCCAGCAGCTTGGGGACAGGGCCCGATCAGCCCCAGCATTTT
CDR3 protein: CASSLGTGPDQPQHF